These 32 T cell receptor beta chains were sequenced from one sample in a study of T cells after yellow fever vaccination. TCRdb reanalysed the 5' RACE reads using MiXCR and keeps one entry per CDR3 protein. This table holds about 63,000 distinct CDR3 sequences, approximately 7% found once. The sample was CD8+ T cells sorted from PBMCs, taken 15 days after the yellow fever booster vaccination. The receptors stem from a young man who received the YFV17D yellow fever vaccine.

This clonotype occurred many times. V is TRBV7-8 and J is TRBJ2-1, with TRBD2 matching 10 bases. Germline-derived CDR1 and CDR2 are SGHVS and FQNEAQ. CDR3 length: 15 residues. V trimming: 4 bases; J trimming: 4 bases; junction bases outside the gene matches: 4. The CDR3 coding sequence is TGTGCCAGCAGCTCCGGACTAGCGGCTTACAATGAGCAGTTCTTC. Protein: CASSSGLAAYNEQFF.

This clonotype was observed a handful of times. V gene TRBV28 combines with J gene TRBJ2-6; D gene ambiguous. The CDR3 is 16 residues long. Trimming took off 3 bases at V and 0 bases at J, with 9 bases between the two ends. Germline V gene data show CDR1 as MDHEN and CDR2 as SYDVKM. CDR3 protein: CASSFGGNSGANVLTF. The CDR3 DNA reads as TGTGCCAGCAGTTTTGGTGGAAACTCTGGGGCCAACGTCCTGACTTTC. The complete variable domain, with remaining parts taken from reference TRBV28 and TRBJ2-6, reads DVKVTQSSRYLVKRTGEKVFLECVQDMDHENMFWYRQDPGLGLRLIYFSYDVKMKEKGDIPEGYSVSREKKERFSLILESASTNQTSMYLCASSFGGNSGANVLTFGAGSRLTVL.

This clonotype was seen many times. V and J are TRBV14 and TRBJ2-5; a weak D match, TRBD2 (6 bases). This CDR3 contains 12 residues. V was shortened by 5 bases and J by 7 bases, with 11 bases between the two germline ends. Germline V gene lookup returns CDR1 SGHDN and CDR2 FVKESK. CDR3 sequence (DNA): TGTGCCAGCAGCTCCTTCGGGGGGACCCAGTACTTC. This codes for CASSSFGGTQYF.

This clonotype was seen many times. This rearrangement joins TRBV10-3 to TRBJ2-3; D possibly corresponds to TRBD1 (5 bases). The CDR3 extends over 15 amino acids. Per the germline V gene, CDR1 is ENHRY and CDR2 is SYGVKD. The V end lost 6 bases, the J end lost 2 bases, and 15 bases lay between the germline ends. The chain's CDR3 is CAIRATESYTDTQYF. As DNA, the CDR3 is TGTGCCATCAGGGCGACAGAATCCTACACAGATACGCAGTATTTT.

The sample holds many counts of this clonotype. This sequence joins TRBV7-6 and TRBJ2-3; TRBD1 matches 10 bases. V was clipped by 5 bases and J by 4 bases; unmatched bases: 9. Germline-derived CDR1 and CDR2 are SGHVS and FNYEAQ. The CDR3 spans 16 residues. CDR3: CASSPQTGGSPDTQYF. The CDR3 DNA sequence: TGTGCCAGCAGCCCTCAGACAGGGGGCTCCCCAGATACGCAGTATTTT.

The genes are TRBV29-1 and TRBJ2-7; tentative D call: TRBD2 (5 bases). Germline CDR1 reads SQVTM; CDR2 reads ANQGSEA. The CDR3 spans 14 residues. Trimming cost V 4 bases and J 0 bases, with 13 bases left between them. The CDR3 nucleotides are TGCAGCGTTGCGGGGTACAAGAGCTCCTACGAGCAGTACTTC. Its protein product is CSVAGYKSSYEQYF.

The CDR3 DNA reads as TGTGCCAGCAGTTATTATAAATGGACCTACAATGAGCAGTTCTTC. It codes for CASSYYKWTYNEQFF. The chain employs TRBV6-2 or TRBV6-3 and TRBJ2-1; D gene uncertain. V lost 3 bases, J lost 2 bases, and 11 bases lay in between. The CDR3 length is 15 residues. Germline loops: CDR1 MNHEY, CDR2 SVGEGT.

The J gene is TRBJ2-7, the V gene TRBV27, with D hard to call. Looked up from germline, CDR1 is MNHEY and CDR2 is SMNVEV (reference sequence). V was pared by 7 bases and J by 7 bases, with 8 bases between. The CDR3 has 10 residues. CDR3 sequence: CASNFPEQYF. The CDR3 nucleotides read TGTGCCAGCAATTTTCCTGAGCAGTACTTC.

This clonotype was counted ten times or more. The V call is TRBV20-1, the J call TRBJ2-7; D might be TRBD2 (6 bases). The germline V gene has CDR1 DFQATT and CDR2 SNEGSKA (reference sequence). The CDR3 covers 14 residues. Trimming removed 0 bases at V and 5 bases at J, with 14 bases between. CDR3 in DNA: TGCAGTGCTAGAGATCTTACGGGAGACCACGAGCAGTACTTC. This codes for CSARDLTGDHEQYF.

This clonotype was seen ten or more times. V usage is TRBV20-1 and J usage is TRBJ1-5; D may be TRBD1 (5 bases). Germline V gene data show CDR1 as DFQATT and CDR2 as SNEGSKA (reference sequence). This CDR3 is 13 amino acids long. The V gene lost 0 bases and the J gene lost 6 bases, with 9 bases spanning the gap. The CDR3 DNA follows: TGCAGTGCTAGAGAGGCGAGGGGTCAGCCCCAGCATTTT. It is translated as CSAREARGQPQHF.

There are many counts of this clonotype. J is TRBJ1-3 and V is TRBV10-2, with a tentative D call TRBD1 (6 bases). This CDR3 is 16 amino acids long. The V end lost 0 bases, the J end lost 6 bases, and 15 bases lay between the germline ends. Germline V CDR1 and CDR2: WSHSY, SAAADI. The CDR3 DNA reads as TGCGCCAGCAGTGAGTCTGGGGGCCTGACCCAAAACACCATATATTTT. This gives the protein CASSESGGLTQNTIYF.

This clonotype was seen at least ten times. This chain uses TRBV24-1 with TRBJ2-5, with 11 bases lining up with TRBD1. Germline V gene data show CDR1 as KGHDR and CDR2 as SFDVKD. After removal of 3 bases from V and 0 bases from J, the junction contained 2 bases not matched to a gene. There are 16 residues in the CDR3. Here the CDR3 reads CATSDGQGAYQETQYF. CDR3 nucleotide sequence: TGTGCCACCAGTGATGGACAGGGGGCGTACCAAGAGACCCAGTACTTC.

This clonotype was counted at least ten times. The chain carries TRBV12-3 or TRBV12-4 and TRBJ2-7; TRBD2 matches at 9 bases. The CDR3 is made up of 14 amino acids. V lost 3 bases and J lost 2; bases outside the gene matches: 2. The CDR3, as DNA: TGTGCCAGCAGTTTTGCGGGAGGGCCCTACGAGCAGTACTTC. This sequence encodes CASSFAGGPYEQYF.

This clonotype showed up many times. The rearrangement uses TRBV9 and TRBJ2-7, with 8 nucleotides matching TRBD2. V was clipped by 3 bases and J by 2 bases; unmatched bases: 1. Germline V gene data show CDR1 as SGDLS and CDR2 as YYNGEE. The CDR3 runs 13 residues. The DNA of the CDR3 is TGTGCCAGCAGCGCCGGGGGGGCCTACGAGCAGTACTTC. Protein: CASSAGGAYEQYF.

This clonotype has just a few counts. This sequence joins TRBV20-1 and TRBJ2-5; no clear D. CDR3 length: 12 residues. Looked up from germline, CDR1 is DFQATT and CDR2 is SNEGSKA (reference sequence). V was trimmed by 3 bases and J by 3 bases, leaving 8 bases between them. This CDR3 is CSASDKKETQYF. CDR3 DNA: TGCAGTGCTAGCGATAAGAAAGAGACCCAGTACTTC.

V usage is TRBV9 and J usage is TRBJ2-1, with TRBD2 identical over 7 bases. V was pared by 4 bases and J by 8 bases, with 12 bases of the junction left unmatched. Germline V gives CDR1 SGDLS, CDR2 YYNGEE. The CDR3 contains 15 residues. The CDR3 spells CASSNLGGSADEQFF. CDR3 in DNA: TGTGCCAGCAGCAACCTCGGGGGGAGCGCAGATGAGCAGTTCTTC. Together with reference TRBV9 and TRBJ2-1, the CDR3 gives the full variable domain: DSGVTQTPKHLITATGQRVTLRCSPRSGDLSVYWYQQSLDQGLQFLIQYYNGEERAKGNILERFSAQQFPDLHSELNLSSLELGDSALYFCASSNLGGSADEQFFGPGTRLTVL.

This clonotype was recorded many times. The chain links TRBV7-2 to TRBJ2-7; tentatively, D is TRBD1 or TRBD2 (5 bases each). Germline V CDR1 and CDR2: SGHTA, FQGNSA. The CDR3 is 14 residues long. The ends were cut back, 5 bases at V and 1 base at J, with 12 bases in the middle. The CDR3 here is CASSRPGLSYEQYF. The CDR3 DNA sequence: TGTGCCAGCAGCCGCCCGGGGCTGTCCTACGAGCAGTACTTC. The full variable domain, its missing parts supplied by reference TRBV7-2 and TRBJ2-7, is GAGVSQSPSNKVTEKGKDVELRCDPISGHTALYWYRQSLGQGLEFLIYFQGNSAPDKSGLPSDRFSAERTGGSVSTLTIQRTQQEDSAVYLCASSRPGLSYEQYFGPGTRLTVT.

This clonotype turned up a few times. One end of the junction is discordant with germline, which a read error may explain. V usage is TRBV7-2 and J usage is TRBJ2-1, with D possibly matching TRBD1 (6 bases). This CDR3 is 11 amino acids long. Germline V lookup: CDR1 SGHTA, CDR2 FQGNSA. CDR3 in DNA: TGTGCCAGCAGCTTCGGGGACACGGAACTCTTC. Translated, it gives CASSFGDTELF.

Many counts were recorded for this clonotype. CDR3 protein: CASSLVTSGPEQYF. In DNA, the CDR3 is TGTGCCAGCAGCTTAGTCACTAGCGGTCCCGAGCAGTACTTC. The chain carries TRBV7-2 and TRBJ2-7; 8 bases fit TRBD2. Germline V gives CDR1 SGHTA, CDR2 FQGNSA. This CDR3 region has 14 residues. With 1 base clipped from V and 6 bases from J, the junction kept 5 bases outside the gene matches.

This clonotype was counted many times. V gene TRBV27 combines with J gene TRBJ2-2; 10 bases agree with TRBD2. After removal of 0 bases from V and 3 bases from J, the junction contained 4 bases not matched to a gene. From germline, CDR1 is MNHEY and CDR2 SMNVEV (reference sequence). The CDR3 totals 17 residues. The CDR3 nucleotides read TGTGCCAGCAGTTTATCTATCGGACTAGCGGACACCGGGGAGCTGTTTTTT. This gives the protein CASSLSIGLADTGELFF.

This clonotype was seen repeatedly, ten times or more. In DNA form, the CDR3 reads TGTGCCAGCAGCCCCCTAGACGGTACGCAGTATTTT. Its protein is CASSPLDGTQYF. The chain has TRBV7-2 and TRBJ2-3; D is undetermined. Germline-derived CDR1 and CDR2 are SGHTA and FQGNSA. The CDR3 is made up of 12 amino acids. V dropped 5 bases and J dropped 8 bases, with 11 bases sitting between them.

This clonotype was observed many times. The gene calls are TRBV4-1 and TRBJ2-2, with D maybe TRBD1 (6 bases). CDR1 is MGHRA and CDR2 is YSYEKL in the germline V gene. The CDR3 runs 13 residues. Trimming cost V 0 bases and J 8 bases, with 7 bases left between them. In DNA, the CDR3 is TGCGCCAGCAGCCAAGACCAGGGGGGGGAGCTGTTTTTT. Translation: CASSQDQGGELFF.

This clonotype was recorded many times. V usage is TRBV9 and J usage is TRBJ2-7; D perhaps matches TRBD2 (6 bases). The V gene lost 0 bases and the J gene lost 3 bases, with 10 bases spanning the gap. The germline CDR1 and CDR2 sequences are SGDLS and YYNGEE. The CDR3 is 14 residues long. The CDR3 here is CASSVAGADYEQYF. The CDR3 region has the DNA TGTGCCAGCAGCGTAGCGGGAGCTGACTACGAGCAGTACTTC.

As for this clonotype: This may be a read error: a much more frequent sequence differs by one nucleotide. The chain uses TRBV11-1 and TRBJ2-1, with D possibly TRBD2 on 7 matching bases. The CDR3 covers 15 residues. The germline V gene has CDR1 SGHAT and CDR2 FQDESV (reference sequence). CDR3 loop: CAGSLGGGPYNEQFF. CDR3 DNA sequence: TGTGCCGGCAGCTTAGGGGGAGGGCCCTACAATGAGCAGTTCTTC.

The table lists this clonotype with many counts. The CDR3 region is CASGLAGVYNEQFF. CDR3 in DNA: TGTGCCAGCGGATTAGCGGGAGTCTACAATGAGCAGTTCTTC. The rearrangement uses TRBV6-2 or TRBV6-3 and TRBJ2-1; TRBD2 aligns across 9 bases. V lost 8 bases to trimming and J lost 3 bases; unmatched junction nucleotides: 5. The CDR3 runs to 14 residues. Germline CDR1 MNHEY, CDR2 SVGEGT.

This clonotype was detected many times. The chain employs TRBV5-1 and TRBJ2-2; 9 bases line up with TRBD2. The CDR3 sequence is 17 residues long. Germline trimming cut 0 bases from V and 2 bases from J; bases unmatched to any gene: 5. Germline assignment: CDR1 SGHRS and CDR2 YFSETQ. This CDR3 is CASSLGLAGVNTGELFF. The CDR3 bases are TGCGCCAGCAGCTTGGGATTAGCGGGAGTAAACACCGGGGAGCTGTTTTTT. The variable domain in full, completed from reference TRBV5-1 and TRBJ2-2, reads KAGVTQTPRYLIKTRGQQVTLSCSPISGHRSVSWYQQTPGQGLQFLFEYFSETQRNKGNFPGRFSGRQFSNSRSEMNVSTLELGDSALYLCASSLGLAGVNTGELFFGEGSRLTVL.

The table lists this clonotype with many counts. The V gene is TRBV7-9, the J gene TRBJ2-1, with D uncertain. V lost 4 bases, J lost 8 bases, and 18 bases lay in between. The germline V gene has CDR1 SEHNR and CDR2 FQNEAQ (reference sequence). This CDR3 has 15 amino acids. This chain's CDR3 is CASSSPMVETDEQFF. The CDR3 nucleotides read TGTGCCAGCAGCTCCCCCATGGTGGAGACGGATGAGCAGTTCTTC.

Comments on this clonotype: Given a much more abundant clone one base away, this may be a read error. The genes are TRBV20-1 and TRBJ2-7; D possibly corresponds to TRBD2 (6 bases). CDR1 is DFQATT and CDR2 is SNEGSKA in the germline V gene (reference sequence). V was trimmed by 0 bases and J by 5 bases, leaving 17 bases between them. The length of the CDR3 is 15 residues. The CDR3 region is CSARDKELWGDEQYF. DNA of the CDR3: TGCAGTGCTAGAGATAAAGAGCTTTGGGGGGACGAGCAGTACTTC.

This clonotype has just a few counts. The chain employs TRBV14 and TRBJ2-1; D is perhaps TRBD2 (6 bases). Germline CDR1 is SGHDN and CDR2 is FVKESK. The CDR3 spans 15 residues. V lost 0 bases and J lost 10, with 16 bases in between. This chain's CDR3 is CASSQEQLAWSEQFF. In nucleotides, the CDR3 is TGTGCCAGCAGCCAAGAGCAACTAGCATGGAGCGAGCAGTTCTTC.

This clonotype was observed at least ten times. The chain employs TRBV29-1 and TRBJ2-7, with D possibly TRBD2 on 7 matching bases. Germline CDR1 is SQVTM and CDR2 is ANQGSEA. Between the trimmed V and J ends, which lost 3 bases and 7 bases, there was a span of 16 bases. The CDR3 has 13 residues. This CDR3 is CSVEGGRTGEQYF. CDR3 nucleotides: TGCAGCGTTGAGGGGGGGCGAACCGGTGAGCAGTACTTC.

This clonotype was counted between two and nine times. At one end, the junction sequence differs from germline, possibly due to a read error. This chain links TRBV20-1 with TRBJ2-3, with 11 positions matching TRBD2. Germline CDR1 reads DFQATT; CDR2 reads SNEGSKA (reference sequence). The CDR3 has 16 amino acids. DNA of the CDR3: TGCAGTGCTGGGTCCCTAGCGGGAGGTAGGGCAGATACGAAGTATTTT. It yields the protein CSAGSLAGGRADTKYF.

This clonotype came up many times. This rearrangement joins TRBV5-1 to TRBJ1-1, with D perhaps TRBD1 (6 bases). Trimming stripped 7 bases from V and 5 bases from J, with 15 bases between. The CDR3 is 13 residues long. Per the germline V gene, CDR1 is SGHRS and CDR2 is YFSETQ. The CDR3 coding sequence is TGCGCCAGCCCGGGGGGCCGGGAAACTGAAGCTTTCTTT. It translates to CASPGGRETEAFF.